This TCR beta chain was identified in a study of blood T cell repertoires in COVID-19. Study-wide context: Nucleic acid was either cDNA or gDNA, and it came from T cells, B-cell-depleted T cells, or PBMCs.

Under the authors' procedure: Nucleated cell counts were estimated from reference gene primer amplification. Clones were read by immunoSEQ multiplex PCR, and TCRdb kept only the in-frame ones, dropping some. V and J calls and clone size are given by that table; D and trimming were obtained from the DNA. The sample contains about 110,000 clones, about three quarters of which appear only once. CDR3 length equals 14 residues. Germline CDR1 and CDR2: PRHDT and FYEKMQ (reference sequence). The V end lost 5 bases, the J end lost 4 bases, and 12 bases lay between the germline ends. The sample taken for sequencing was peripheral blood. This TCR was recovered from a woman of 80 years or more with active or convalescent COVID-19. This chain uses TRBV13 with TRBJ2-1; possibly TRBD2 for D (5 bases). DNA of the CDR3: TGTGCCAGCAGCCCCCAAGGGAGTTACAATGAGCAGTTCTTC. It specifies CASSPQGSYNEQFF.